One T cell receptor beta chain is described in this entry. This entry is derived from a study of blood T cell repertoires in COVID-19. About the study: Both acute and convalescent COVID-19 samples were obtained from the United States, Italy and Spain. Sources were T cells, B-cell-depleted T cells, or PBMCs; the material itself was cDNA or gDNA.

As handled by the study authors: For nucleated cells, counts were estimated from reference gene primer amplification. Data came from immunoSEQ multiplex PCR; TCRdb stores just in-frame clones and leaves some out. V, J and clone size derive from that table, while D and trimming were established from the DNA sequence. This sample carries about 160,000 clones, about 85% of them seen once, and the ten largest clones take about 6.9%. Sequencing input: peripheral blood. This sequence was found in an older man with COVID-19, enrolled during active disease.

The CDR3 loop reads CASSQGRQGARYGYTF. The DNA of the CDR3 is TGCGCCAGCAGCCAGGGCCGACAGGGGGCAAGGTATGGCTACACCTTC. The chain is built from TRBV4-1 and TRBJ1-2, with 10 positions matching TRBD1. The V and J ends lost 3 bases and 5 bases, in that order; junction bases with no gene match: 9. The CDR3 spans 16 residues. CDR1 is MGHRA and CDR2 is YSYEKL in the germline V gene.